What follows is one TCR beta chain and its context. Which antigen it targets is not known. No base quality information exists; no much larger clone differs at one position. Taken from cysteine to phenylalanine, the CDR3 has 14 residues. Kept here is only the CDR3 DNA, which spans 42 bases and is read in frame from base 1. The germline V gene encodes CDR1 SGHVS and CDR2 FQNEAQ. Trimming takes 3 bases off V and 8 bases off J; junction bases not matched to a gene: 5. Patients with a history of autoimmune disease or receiving systemic immunosuppression were excluded from the trial. Peripheral blood for TCR sequencing was drawn from every dose cohort at baseline, at cycle 4 day 1 and at cycle 7 day 1. Samples came from an open-label, multicenter, first-in-human phase I dose-escalation trial of ivuxolimab. The trial enrolled adults with locally advanced or metastatic head and neck squamous cell, hepatocellular, melanoma or renal cell carcinoma. Before TCR sequencing, CD4+ and CD8+ T cells were separately sorted from peripheral blood.

Genomic DNA was extracted from sorted cells for sequencing of the TCRbeta CDR3 region. TCRbeta CDR3 regions were sequenced using the immunoSEQ Assay. In TCRdb, the immuneACCESS table is reduced to in-frame sequences with V and J assigned. These tables do not hold every clone; where another copy was compared, an unresolved V gene accounts for under half, and the others remain unexplained. This sample is represented by roughly 58,000 clones; about 85% of them were singletons. The top ten clones comprise approximately 0.8% of the sample. The data were obtained in a study of OX40 agonist ivuxolimab in advanced cancers. Turning to the overall study: Ivuxolimab was an agonistic, fully human IgG2 monoclonal antibody directed against OX40 (CD134), a costimulatory receptor. Partial responses occurred in three dose-escalation patients, of whom one had hepatocellular carcinoma and two had cutaneous melanoma. Prior anti-PD-1, anti-PD-L1 or anti-CTLA-4 therapy was permitted, and 30% to 45% of dose-escalation patients had received checkpoint inhibitors. Of the roughly 54 dose-escalation patients, hepatocellular carcinoma was present in about 20, melanoma in approximately 15, renal cell carcinoma in 9 and head and neck cancer in 9. The paper covers the monotherapy dose-escalation part of the phase I ivuxolimab trial, which included N of about 56 patients. In the dose-escalation cohort, nearly 85% of patients were male, and the mean age was around 60 years with a range of roughly 20 to 80. Intravenous ivuxolimab was administered to patients every 2 weeks at six dose levels: 0.01, 0.1, 0.3, 1.5, 3 and 10 mg/kg. Peripheral TCRbeta sequencing was intended to test whether TCR sequence diversity was altered and clonal T-cell expansion was caused by ivuxolimab.

General conclusions and limits of the study: In the 0.1-3.0 mg/kg groups, partial responders were among the patients with the lowest normalized peripheral clonal expansion, particularly in CD8+ T cells. Which antigens the clonally expanded peripheral T cells were specific for was not determined. On average, CD8+ T cells showed more expanded clones than CD4+ T cells after ivuxolimab. Low levels of normalized T-cell clonal expansion were also seen in some patients who did not respond. At doses of 0.1 to 3.0 mg/kg, clonal expansion of both CD4+ and CD8+ blood T cells was observed from baseline to week 6.

The material was CD4+ or CD8+ T cells sorted from blood, obtained in a trial of the OX40 agonist ivuxolimab. Recombination linked TRBV7-8 to TRBJ2-1, with 9 central nucleotides matching TRBD1. The TCR was taken from an adult with an advanced solid tumor such as melanoma, head and neck, liver or kidney cancer. The DNA is as follows: TGTGCCAGCAGCTTGGGGACAGGGAGAGATGAGCAGTTCTTC. It codes for CASSLGTGRDEQFF.